The 24 T cell receptor beta chains below come from one sample, sequenced in a study of T cell changes during pregnancy in multiple sclerosis. The table came from immunoSEQ multiplex PCR; TCRdb's copy has only in-frame clones and leaves some out. The sample comprises some 50,000 clones, approximately 87% of which are singletons, and approximately 1.5% rests with the top ten. Source: peripheral blood, taken in the first trimester of pregnancy. These receptors were collected from a female donor in good health, enrolled as a control in a pregnancy study.

There are a few counts of this clone. The gene calls are TRBV19 and TRBJ1-1, with D perhaps matching TRBD1 (6 bases). This CDR3 spans 14 amino acids. CDR1 and CDR2 (germline): LNHDA, SQIVND (reference sequence). Trimming took off 6 bases at V and 0 bases at J, with 11 bases between the two ends. Here the CDR3 DNA reads TGTGCCAGTAGCTCAGGACAGATGAACACTGAAGCTTTCTTT. Protein sequence: CASSSGQMNTEAFF.

V and J are TRBV7-9 and TRBJ2-5, with D perhaps matching TRBD2 (7 bases). The germline V gene has CDR1 SEHNR and CDR2 FQNEAQ (reference sequence). The CDR3 runs 16 residues. The V end lost 5 bases, the J end lost 4 bases, and 20 bases lay between the germline ends. This chain's CDR3 is CASSPSRGGGLETQYF. The CDR3 nucleotides are TGTGCCAGCAGCCCCTCCCGAGGGGGGGGGCTAGAGACCCAGTACTTC.

This chain links TRBV19 with TRBJ2-2; D perhaps matches TRBD2 (6 bases). The CDR3 is made up of 15 amino acids. Germline CDR1 reads LNHDA; CDR2 reads SQIVND (reference sequence). With 5 bases removed from V and 4 bases from J, the gap between germline ends came to 14 bases. This chain's CDR3 is CASSREQVGTGELFF. The CDR3 DNA follows: TGTGCCAGTAGTCGGGAGCAGGTCGGCACCGGGGAGCTGTTTTTT.

This chain links TRBV7-2 with TRBJ2-5; D perhaps matches TRBD2 (5 bases). Germline CDR1 reads SGHTA; CDR2 reads FQGNSA. The CDR3 runs to 13 residues. Trimming took off 7 bases at V and 2 bases at J, with 11 bases between the two ends. CDR3 nucleotides: TGTGCCAGCATGGTGCGCGGGCAAGAGACCCAGTACTTC. Protein sequence: CASMVRGQETQYF. Together with reference TRBV7-2 and TRBJ2-5, the CDR3 gives the full variable domain: GAGVSQSPSNKVTEKGKDVELRCDPISGHTALYWYRQSLGQGLEFLIYFQGNSAPDKSGLPSDRFSAERTGGSVSTLTIQRTQQEDSAVYLCASMVRGQETQYFGPGTRLLVL.

V usage is TRBV4-1 and J usage is TRBJ2-7; 7 bases fit TRBD1. Germline V CDR1 and CDR2: MGHRA, YSYEKL. Germline trimming cut 0 bases from V and 4 bases from J; bases unmatched to any gene: 6. The CDR3 has 15 residues. The CDR3 bases are TGCGCCAGCAGCCAAGATTCCGGGACAGATTACGAGCAGTACTTC. The encoded protein is CASSQDSGTDYEQYF.

This CDR3 is CASGGAGYNEQFF. CDR3 in DNA: TGTGCCAGCGGGGGGGCCGGTTACAATGAGCAGTTCTTC. V gene TRBV19 combines with J gene TRBJ2-1; 8 nucleotides agree with TRBD2. The V and J ends lost 9 bases and 4 bases, in that order; junction bases with no gene match: 5. CDR1 LNHDA and CDR2 SQIVND come from the germline V gene (reference sequence). The CDR3 runs to 13 residues.

The rearrangement links TRBV5-8 to TRBJ2-3; D uncertain. V lost 6 bases, J lost 0 bases, and 8 bases lay in between. In germline, CDR1 is SGHTS, CDR2 YDEGEE. The CDR3 length is 13 residues. In DNA, the CDR3 is TGTGCCAGCACTCCCACTAGCACAGATACGCAGTATTTT. Protein product: CASTPTSTDTQYF.

This clone occurred once. The J gene is TRBJ2-6, the V gene TRBV30, with D unclear. Per germline, CDR1 GTSNPN and CDR2 SVGIG (reference sequence). With 0 bases removed from V and 2 bases from J, the gap between germline ends came to 5 bases. The CDR3 runs to 14 residues. The CDR3 sequence is CAWSVSAGANVLTF. The CDR3 DNA is TGTGCCTGGAGTGTATCAGCTGGGGCCAACGTCCTGACTTTC.

Only a few counts were recorded for this clone. The chain couples TRBV7-2 to TRBJ1-5; TRBD1 is a possible D gene (6 bases). Per the germline V gene, CDR1 is SGHTA and CDR2 is FQGNSA. V lost 1 base to trimming and J lost 1 base, with 8 bases between them. The CDR3 has 15 residues. DNA for the CDR3: TGTGCCAGCAGCTTAGTTACAGGGAGCAATCAGCCCCAGCATTTT. As protein: CASSLVTGSNQPQHF.

The chain recombines TRBV19 with TRBJ1-1, with a weak D call TRBD1 (5 bases). Per germline, CDR1 LNHDA and CDR2 SQIVND (reference sequence). This CDR3 contains 16 residues. Deletions cut 4 bases from V and 1 base from J, with 16 bases between. The CDR3 coding sequence is TGTGCCAGTAGTAGGAGGTTCCGGGGGGAGAACACTGAAGCTTTCTTT. Protein sequence: CASSRRFRGENTEAFF.

V usage is TRBV9 and J usage is TRBJ1-4; D gene uncertain. This CDR3 comprises 14 residues. Germline-derived CDR1 and CDR2 are SGDLS and YYNGEE. Trimming removed 3 bases at V and 0 bases at J, with 6 bases between. CDR3 residues: CASSGTATNEKLFF. The CDR3 DNA reads TGTGCCAGCAGCGGGACTGCAACTAATGAAAAACTGTTTTTT.

V usage is TRBV11-2 and J usage is TRBJ2-5; D gene unclear. CDR1 and CDR2 (germline): SGHAT, FQNNGV. Trimming took 1 base from V and 1 from J, leaving 7 bases between them. The CDR3 runs 14 residues. Here the CDR3 reads CASSLVFSQETQYF. For the CDR3, the DNA is TGTGCCAGCAGCTTAGTTTTCAGCCAAGAGACCCAGTACTTC.

This chain links TRBV5-5 with TRBJ2-1; D perhaps matches TRBD2 (6 bases). The CDR3 has 16 residues. The germline gives CDR1 SGHKS, CDR2 YYEKEE (reference sequence). The V gene lost 4 bases and the J gene lost 6 bases, with 20 bases spanning the gap. In nucleotides, the CDR3 is TGTGCCAGCAGCCTTGACTCCAGCGGGTACATCAATGAGCAGTTCTTC. Translating gives CASSLDSSGYINEQFF.

This clone was found once. The chain couples TRBV28 to TRBJ1-2; no clear D gene. Looked up from germline, CDR1 is MDHEN and CDR2 is SYDVKM. The CDR3 runs to 12 residues. V was clipped by 3 bases and J by 4 bases, with 6 bases between them. DNA for the CDR3: TGTGCCAGCAGTTTCGGTCTCTATGGCTACACCTTC. It specifies CASSFGLYGYTF.

This rearrangement joins TRBV15 to TRBJ2-7; 9 nucleotides agree with TRBD1. Looked up from germline, CDR1 is LNHNV and CDR2 is YYDKDF (reference sequence). Germline trimming cut 5 bases from V and 2 bases from J; bases unmatched to any gene: 7. The CDR3 is 15 amino acids. This CDR3 is CATSGLGTGTYEQYF. CDR3 in DNA: TGTGCCACCAGCGGCCTCGGGACAGGGACCTACGAGCAGTACTTC.

This rearrangement joins TRBV19 to TRBJ2-1; D is possibly TRBD1 (5 bases). Trimming removed 6 bases from V and 2 bases from J, with 8 bases in between. From germline, CDR1 is LNHDA and CDR2 SQIVND (reference sequence). CDR3 length equals 13 residues. The CDR3 reads CASSQDTYNEQFF. The CDR3 coding sequence is TGTGCCAGTAGCCAGGACACCTACAATGAGCAGTTCTTC.

The chain links TRBV18 to TRBJ2-3, with TRBD1 matching over 10 bases. The CDR3 covers 16 residues. J lost 3 bases, V lost 5 bases, and 8 bases had no gene match. The V gene's germline CDR1 is KGHSH and CDR2 LQKENI. This CDR3 reads CASSSRRDRGTDTQYF. For the CDR3, the DNA is TGTGCCAGCTCATCCAGGAGGGACAGGGGTACAGATACGCAGTATTTT.

The gene calls are TRBV6-4 and TRBJ2-1; 7 bases map to TRBD1. Germline lookup yields CDR1 MRHNA and CDR2 SNTAGT. Trimming took 2 bases from V and 6 from J; bases not matched to a gene: 7. The CDR3 runs to 15 residues. The CDR3 reads CASSDKGGASNEQFF. The DNA for the CDR3 is TGTGCCAGCAGTGACAAAGGGGGCGCGTCCAATGAGCAGTTCTTC.

The chain is built from TRBV27 and TRBJ1-2; TRBD1 matches at 10 bases. After removal of 1 base from V and 6 bases from J, the junction contained 5 bases not matched to a gene. CDR1 is MNHEY, CDR2 SMNVEV, per germline (reference sequence). The CDR3 covers 15 residues. The CDR3, as DNA: TGTGCCAGCAGTTTATGGGGACAGGGGCAGGATGGCTACACCTTC. Translating it yields CASSLWGQGQDGYTF.

The CDR3 reads CASSPLEETQYF. CDR3 DNA sequence: TGTGCCAGCTCACCACTAGAAGAGACCCAGTACTTC. This chain uses TRBV18 with TRBJ2-5; D is unresolved. The CDR3 has 12 residues. Germline V gene data show CDR1 as KGHSH and CDR2 as LQKENI. The V and J ends lost 1 base and 3 bases respectively, with 3 bases between them.

The chain links TRBV19 to TRBJ2-3; tentative D call: TRBD2 (5 bases). Trimming left V 10 bases short and J 2 bases short, with 16 bases between. CDR3 length equals 14 residues. CDR1 LNHDA and CDR2 SQIVND come from the germline V gene (reference sequence). CDR3 amino acids: CATSEDGLTDTQYF. CDR3 nucleotide sequence: TGTGCCACCTCAGAAGACGGACTCACAGATACGCAGTATTTT.

This clone was picked up one time. The chain links TRBV4-2 to TRBJ1-3; D is perhaps TRBD1 (5 bases). Deletions cut 0 bases from V and 0 bases from J, with 24 bases between. CDR1 LGHNA and CDR2 YNFKEQ come from the germline V gene. The CDR3 loop spans 21 amino acids. CDR3 bases: TGTGCCAGCAGCCAAGAAATGGTTGCCGGGGGACGCCTGAGCTCTGGAAACACCATATATTTT. It yields the protein CASSQEMVAGGRLSSGNTIYF.

This clone was detected only once. This sequence joins TRBV19 and TRBJ2-1; 7 bases match TRBD1. CDR3 size: 14 residues. Germline assignment: CDR1 LNHDA and CDR2 SQIVND (reference sequence). The trim removed 1 base at V and 3 bases at J, leaving 0 bases unmatched. The chain's CDR3 is CASSIGQGYNEQFF. The CDR3, as DNA: TGTGCCAGTAGTATAGGACAGGGCTACAATGAGCAGTTCTTC.

The genes are TRBV6-5 and TRBJ1-6; a weak D match, TRBD1 (6 bases). Germline V gene data show CDR1 as MNHEY and CDR2 as SVGAGI. CDR3 length: 15 residues. The ends were cut back, 4 bases at V and 7 bases at J, with 14 bases in the middle. The CDR3 coding sequence is TGTGCCAGCAGTTCAACCGGGACATTAAATTCACCCCTCCACTTT. This encodes CASSSTGTLNSPLHF.